Following are 23 T cell receptor beta chains from one sample sequenced in a study of cytomegalovirus exposure and HLA in healthy donors. With 60 Vbeta and 13 Jbeta primers, the PCR was carried out. Libraries were prepared by immunoSEQ multiplex PCR; TCRdb keeps only in-frame clonotypes and omits some of them. This repertoire shows around 180,000 clones, under 85% found once; its top ten account for around 4.9%. Sequenced material: PBMCs. The receptors shown here come from a man between 18 and 29 years old in good health and CMV-seronegative.

The chain uses TRBV15 and TRBJ2-2; D ambiguous. Trimming left V 9 bases short and J 2 bases short, with 10 bases between. CDR1 LNHNV and CDR2 YYDKDF come from the germline V gene (reference sequence). This CDR3 has 13 amino acids. In nucleotides, the CDR3 is TGTGCCACTCAACTACATAACACCGGGGAGCTGTTTTTT. This encodes CATQLHNTGELFF.

The chain has TRBV10-1 and TRBJ2-3; tentatively, D is TRBD1 (5 bases). Deletions cut 4 bases from V and 6 bases from J, with 20 bases between. CDR1 is WNHNN, CDR2 SYGVQD, per germline (reference sequence). The CDR3 sequence is 16 residues long. CDR3 DNA: TGCGCCAGCAGTGGACAGTCATTCGCCTCCGCGGATACGCAGTATTTT. Translating gives CASSGQSFASADTQYF.

This clone occurred once. The chain joins TRBV2 to TRBJ1-2; 9 bases fit TRBD1. The germline gives CDR1 SNHLY, CDR2 FYNNEI. Losses at the gene ends were 5 bases for V and 1 base for J; bases not matched to a gene: 5. The CDR3 spans 15 residues. CDR3 DNA: TGTGCCAGCAGTCTGGACAGGGGACGTAACTATGGCTACACCTTC. Translated: CASSLDRGRNYGYTF.

The V gene is TRBV5-4, the J gene TRBJ1-1; possible D gene TRBD1, 5 bases. This CDR3 is 17 amino acids long. CDR1 is SGHNT and CDR2 is YYREEE in the germline V gene (reference sequence). The ends were cut back, 4 bases at V and 6 bases at J, with 25 bases in the middle. CDR3 DNA: TGTGCCAGCAGCAAAAATGGGGGGGGTACATTTTCCGCTGAAGCTTTCTTT. Protein product: CASSKNGGGTFSAEAFF.

Here the CDR3 DNA reads TGTGCCAGCAGCCAAGATGTACGGGGGGTGGAGTTCTTC. Its translation: CASSQDVRGVEFF. V is TRBV14 and J is TRBJ2-1; 7 bases line up with TRBD2. This CDR3 is 13 amino acids long. The J segment lost 14 bases and the V segment lost 0 bases, leaving 7 bases of the junction unmatched. The germline V gene encodes CDR1 SGHDN and CDR2 FVKESK.

The CDR3 reads CASSPGGEETQYF. CDR3 DNA sequence: TGTGCCAGCAGCCCCGGGGGTGAAGAGACCCAGTACTTC. The chain combines TRBV7-6 with TRBJ2-5, with a possible D match to TRBD2 (6 bases). This CDR3 has 13 amino acids. V was shortened by 5 bases and J by 3 bases, with 10 bases between the two germline ends. Germline CDR1 is SGHVS and CDR2 is FNYEAQ.

The gene calls are TRBV7-3 and TRBJ2-1, with 10 bases lining up with TRBD2. CDR3 length equals 15 residues. V shed 5 bases and J 5 bases; nucleotides not matched to a gene: 6. Per the germline V gene, CDR1 is SGHTA and CDR2 is FQGTGA. Written as DNA, the CDR3 is TGTGCCAGCAGCGTGGGACTAGCGAAGAACAATGAGCAGTTCTTC. Encoded protein: CASSVGLAKNNEQFF.

The chain has TRBV7-3 and TRBJ2-7; 9 bases map to TRBD2. After removal of 3 bases from V and 6 bases from J, the junction contained 6 bases not matched to a gene. The CDR3 consists of 14 residues. The germline CDR1 and CDR2 sequences are SGHTA and FQGTGA. The CDR3 is CASSLAGGVGEQYF. DNA of the CDR3: TGTGCCAGCAGCTTGGCGGGAGGGGTAGGCGAGCAGTACTTC.

The chain uses TRBV7-3 and TRBJ2-7; D gene ambiguous. Looked up from germline, CDR1 is SGHTA and CDR2 is FQGTGA. This CDR3 region has 14 residues. V dropped 6 bases and J dropped 5 bases, with 17 bases sitting between them. In DNA form, the CDR3 reads TGTGCCAGCAGTCTCCACAGTGGGTCCAACGAGCAGTACTTC. It is translated as CASSLHSGSNEQYF.

This sequence joins TRBV30 and TRBJ2-5, with TRBD2 matching over 13 bases. CDR1 and CDR2 (germline): GTSNPN, SVGIG (reference sequence). This CDR3 is built from 15 residues. V trimming: 2 bases; J trimming: 7 bases; junction bases outside the gene matches: 7. CDR3 residues: CAWSLGLAGIGTQYF. In DNA, the CDR3 is TGTGCCTGGAGTCTGGGACTAGCGGGGATAGGGACCCAGTACTTC.

This chain joins TRBV2 and TRBJ2-7, with 9 bases matching TRBD2. The V gene end was trimmed by 3 bases and the J gene end by 2 bases; junction bases not matched to a gene: 5. This CDR3 has 15 amino acids. CDR1 SNHLY and CDR2 FYNNEI come from the germline V gene. The CDR3 nucleotides read TGTGCCAGCAGTGATCTCGCGGGAGGGACCTACGAGCAGTACTTC. The encoded protein is CASSDLAGGTYEQYF.

V and J are TRBV2 and TRBJ2-2, with 9 bases fitting TRBD2. Trimming took 5 bases from V and 7 from J; bases not matched to a gene: 26. The CDR3 runs to 21 residues. The germline V gene encodes CDR1 SNHLY and CDR2 FYNNEI. CDR3 DNA sequence: TGTGCCAGCAGTCCTTGGGTCAGTTTGGGGACGGCTAGCGGGATGGTCGGGGAGCTGTTTTTT. This sequence encodes CASSPWVSLGTASGMVGELFF.

This chain uses TRBV19 with TRBJ1-2; tentatively, D is TRBD1 (5 bases). Trimming removed 7 bases at V and 1 base at J, with 22 bases between. CDR1 LNHDA and CDR2 SQIVND come from the germline V gene (reference sequence). CDR3 length: 17 residues. The CDR3 nucleotides are TGTGCCAGTACTACTCATTTCGACAGAGGTAATAACTATGGCTACACCTTC. It yields the protein CASTTHFDRGNNYGYTF.

The chain uses TRBV27 and TRBJ2-2; 11 positions match TRBD2. CDR1 and CDR2 (germline): MNHEY, SMNVEV (reference sequence). The V gene end was trimmed by 3 bases and the J gene end by 3 bases; junction bases not matched to a gene: 12. CDR3 length: 19 residues. CDR3 nucleotides: TGTGCCAGCAGTTTCCGGCCTAGCGGGAGGAAGTGGGACACCGGGGAGCTGTTTTTT. This sequence encodes CASSFRPSGRKWDTGELFF.

This clone is labeled as medium-sized (0.01 to 0.1%). V usage is TRBV28 and J usage is TRBJ2-3; the match to TRBD2 covers 9 bases. The V gene's germline CDR1 is MDHEN and CDR2 SYDVKM. V lost 5 bases to trimming and J lost 6 bases; unmatched junction nucleotides: 9. The CDR3 consists of 15 residues. The CDR3 sequence: CASSPAGTSQDTQYF. The CDR3 DNA is TGTGCCAGCAGTCCAGCCGGGACTAGCCAGGATACGCAGTATTTT.

The chain uses TRBV9 and TRBJ1-1, with 9 bases aligning to TRBD1. Germline V gene lookup returns CDR1 SGDLS and CDR2 YYNGEE. The J segment lost 5 bases and the V segment lost 4 bases, leaving 15 bases of the junction unmatched. The CDR3 runs to 17 residues. Here the CDR3 DNA reads TGTGCCAGCAGCCCCCAGGTGGGGACAGGGACGTTTACTGAAGCTTTCTTT. Its translation is CASSPQVGTGTFTEAFF. Filled out from reference TRBV9 and TRBJ1-1, the complete variable domain reads DSGVTQTPKHLITATGQRVTLRCSPRSGDLSVYWYQQSLDQGLQFLIQYYNGEERAKGNILERFSAQQFPDLHSELNLSSLELGDSALYFCASSPQVGTGTFTEAFFGQGTRLTVV.

This chain uses TRBV27 with TRBJ1-2; 7 bases agree with TRBD1. There are 13 residues in the CDR3. Germline V gene sequence: CDR1 MNHEY, CDR2 SMNVEV (reference sequence). The V segment lost 8 bases and the J segment 4 bases; nucleotides outside the gene matches: 7. The CDR3 region has the DNA TGTGCCAGCGCCAACCACAGGGGCTATGGCTACACCTTC. Its protein is CASANHRGYGYTF.

This clone appeared a few times. This sequence joins TRBV6-5 and TRBJ2-1; D uncertain. Germline V lookup: CDR1 MNHEY, CDR2 SVGAGI. The CDR3 has 11 amino acids. Trimming removed 7 bases from V and 9 bases from J, with 10 bases in between. The CDR3 DNA is TGTGCCAGCACCGGAGTCGGTGAGCAGTTCTTC. Translated: CASTGVGEQFF.

CDR3 sequence: CASIGGGRAWETQYF. CDR3 nucleotide sequence: TGTGCCAGCATAGGAGGCGGGAGGGCCTGGGAGACCCAGTACTTC. V is TRBV6-1 and J is TRBJ2-5, with 9 bases aligning to TRBD2. CDR1 is MNHNS, CDR2 SASEGT, per germline. There are 15 residues in the CDR3. The V segment lost 7 bases and the J segment 5 bases; nucleotides outside the gene matches: 11.

This sequence joins TRBV9 and TRBJ2-3; 9 nucleotides align to TRBD1. The CDR3 is 16 residues long. Germline CDR1 reads SGDLS; CDR2 reads YYNGEE. V lost 4 bases and J lost 5; bases outside the gene matches: 11. As DNA, the CDR3 is TGTGCCAGCAGCTTAAGCGGGACAGGGTGGAGAGATACGCAGTATTTT. This gives the protein CASSLSGTGWRDTQYF.

The DNA for the CDR3 is TGTGCCAGCAGTCTAGCGAACACTGAAGCTTTCTTT. Its protein is CASSLANTEAFF. The chain joins TRBV25-1 to TRBJ1-1, with D hard to call. V lost 5 bases to trimming and J lost 1 base, with 5 bases between them. This CDR3 region has 12 residues. Per the germline V gene, CDR1 is MGHDK and CDR2 is SYGVNS.

This clone was recorded only once. The chain links TRBV6-1 to TRBJ2-1; TRBD2 agrees at 8 bases. Germline CDR1 MNHNS, CDR2 SASEGT. V shed 6 bases and J 6 bases; nucleotides not matched to a gene: 7. The CDR3 sequence is 14 residues long. The chain's CDR3 is CASREGLVSNEQFF. The DNA for the CDR3 is TGTGCCAGCAGGGAGGGACTAGTGTCCAATGAGCAGTTCTTC.

Here the CDR3 reads CASSFQGYGYTF. CDR3 in DNA: TGTGCCAGCAGTTTCCAGGGGTATGGCTACACCTTC. The V and J genes are TRBV28 and TRBJ1-2; perhaps TRBD1 as D (6 bases). The CDR3 totals 12 residues. Germline-derived CDR1 and CDR2 are MDHEN and SYDVKM. V lost 3 bases, J lost 5 bases, and 7 bases lay in between.